The clone carrying this T cell receptor beta chain was counted many times. Germline-derived CDR1 and CDR2 are DFQATT and SNEGSKA (reference sequence). This CDR3 spans 14 amino acids. V lost 4 bases, J lost 1 base, and 5 bases stayed unmatched. These data belong to a study of T-cell reconstitution after alpha-beta-depleted transplantation in children. Researchers prepared the TCRbeta library using unique molecular identifiers, the study reports. One entry per CDR3 protein results from TCRdb running MiXCR on the PCR reads. This sample yields about 140,000 distinct CDR3 sequences, of which about 9% are seen a single time; about a sixth belongs to the top ten.

The origin of this receptor is a female patient aged 2-10 years who had a stem cell transplant for congenital amegakaryocytic thrombocytopenia, so the T cells may come from the graft donor. V and J are TRBV20-1 and TRBJ2-3; TRBD2 matches 7 bases. The source was PBMCs, mostly from graft donor cells, collected 180 days after TCRalphabeta/CD19-depleted stem cell transplant. The CDR3 here is CSATYRGGTDTQYF. CDR3 coding DNA: TGCAGTGCTACGTACCGGGGGGGCACAGATACGCAGTATTTT.